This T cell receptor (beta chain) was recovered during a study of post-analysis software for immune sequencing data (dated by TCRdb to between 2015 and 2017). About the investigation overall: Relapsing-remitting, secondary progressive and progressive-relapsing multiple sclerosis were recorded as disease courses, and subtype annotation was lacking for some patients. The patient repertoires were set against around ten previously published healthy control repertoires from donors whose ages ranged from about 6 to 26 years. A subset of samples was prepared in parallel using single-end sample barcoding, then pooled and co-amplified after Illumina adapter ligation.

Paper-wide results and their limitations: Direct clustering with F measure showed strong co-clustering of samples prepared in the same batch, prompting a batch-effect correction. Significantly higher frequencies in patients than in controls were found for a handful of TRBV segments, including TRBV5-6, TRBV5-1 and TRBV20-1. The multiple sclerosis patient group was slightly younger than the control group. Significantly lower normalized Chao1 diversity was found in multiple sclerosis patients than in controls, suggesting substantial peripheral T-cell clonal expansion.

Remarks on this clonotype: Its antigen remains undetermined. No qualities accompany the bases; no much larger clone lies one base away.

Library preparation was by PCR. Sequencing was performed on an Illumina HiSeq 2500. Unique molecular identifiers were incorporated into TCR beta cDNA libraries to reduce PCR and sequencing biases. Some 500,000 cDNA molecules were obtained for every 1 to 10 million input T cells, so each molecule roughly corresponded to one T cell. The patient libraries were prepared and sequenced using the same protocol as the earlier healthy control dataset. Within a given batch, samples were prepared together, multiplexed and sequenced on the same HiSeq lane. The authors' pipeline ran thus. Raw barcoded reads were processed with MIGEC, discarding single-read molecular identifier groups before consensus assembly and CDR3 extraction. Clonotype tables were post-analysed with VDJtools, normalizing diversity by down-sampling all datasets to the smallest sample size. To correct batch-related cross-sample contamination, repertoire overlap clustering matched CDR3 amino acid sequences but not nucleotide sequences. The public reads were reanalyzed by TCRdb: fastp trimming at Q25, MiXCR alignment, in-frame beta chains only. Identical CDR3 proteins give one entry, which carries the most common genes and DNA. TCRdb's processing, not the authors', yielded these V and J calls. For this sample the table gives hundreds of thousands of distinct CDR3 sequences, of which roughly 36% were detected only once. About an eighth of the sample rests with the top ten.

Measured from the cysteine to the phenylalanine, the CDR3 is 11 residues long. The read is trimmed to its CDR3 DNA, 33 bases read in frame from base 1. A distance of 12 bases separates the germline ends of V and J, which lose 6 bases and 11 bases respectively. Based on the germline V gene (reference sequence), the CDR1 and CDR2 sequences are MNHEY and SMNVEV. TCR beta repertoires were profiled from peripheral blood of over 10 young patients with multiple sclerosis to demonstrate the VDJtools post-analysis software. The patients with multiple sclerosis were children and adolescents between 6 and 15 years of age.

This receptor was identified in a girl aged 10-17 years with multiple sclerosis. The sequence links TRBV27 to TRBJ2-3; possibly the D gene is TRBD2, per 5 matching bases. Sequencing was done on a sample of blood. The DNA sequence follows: TGTGCCAGCAGAACAATTAGCGAGCAGTATTTT. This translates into CASRTISEQYF.